This is a list of T cell receptor beta chains from one sample in a study of blood T cell repertoires in COVID-19. The method was immunoSEQ multiplex PCR; TCRdb's version includes in-frame clones alone and lacks a portion of them. In the table there are roughly 190,000 clones, 86% of which are singletons. Sequencing input: PBMCs or T cells enriched from blood (not recorded which). The origin of the receptors is a woman in her thirties or forties in a cohort exposed to, infected with or recovered from COVID-19 (not recorded which). Each CDR3 is given with its conserved first and last residue. Each record gives: D gene, clone size, J gene, V gene, CDR3 protein, CDR3 DNA. A D gene is named only where the DNA matches it firmly. Size tells how often a clone was seen (once, few, many) or the class of an expanded clone, and some rows leave it out.

NA | once | TRBJ2-2 | TRBV7-2 | CASSPGLPYTGELFF | TGTGCCAGCAGCCCGGGACTCCCCTACACCGGGGAGCTGTTTTTT
NA | NA | TRBJ1-2 | TRBV5-3 | CARSWGGENYGYTF | TGTGCCAGAAGCTGGGGCGGAGAAAACTATGGCTACACCTTC
NA | NA | TRBJ2-1 | TRBV5-1 | CASSLSGYYNEQFF | TGCGCCAGCAGCTTGTCAGGGTACTACAATGAGCAGTTCTTC
TRBD1 | NA | TRBJ1-2 | TRBV5-1 | CASSPEGGLGYTF | TGCGCCAGCAGCCCGGAAGGGGGCCTTGGCTACACCTTC
TRBD2 | NA | TRBJ2-7 | TRBV7-6 | CASSLAGLAGTYEQYF | TGTGCCAGCAGCTTAGCCGGTCTAGCGGGGACCTACGAGCAGTACTTC
TRBD2 | NA | TRBJ2-3 | TRBV9 | CASSASGGAGDTQYF | TGTGCCAGCAGCGCTAGCGGGGGGGCGGGAGATACGCAGTATTTT
TRBD1 | NA | TRBJ2-2 | TRBV2 | CASMGQGGGTGELFF | TGTGCCAGCATGGGACAGGGGGGCGGGACCGGGGAGCTGTTTTTT
TRBD1 | NA | TRBJ2-7 | TRBV6-5 | CAAGQGSLGSSEQYF | TGTGCCGCGGGACAGGGGAGTCTGGGATCCTCCGAGCAGTACTTC
NA | few | TRBJ2-7 | TRBV19 | CASSWTPYEQYF | TGTGCCAGTAGTTGGACTCCCTACGAGCAGTACTTC
TRBD1 | NA | TRBJ2-7 | TRBV10-2 | CASRPTGVGEQYF | TGCGCCAGCAGACCGACAGGGGTGGGCGAGCAGTACTTC
NA | NA | TRBJ1-2 | TRBV5-6 | CASSPLFGVYGYTF | TGTGCCAGCAGCCCGCTTTTCGGGGTCTATGGCTACACCTTC
NA | NA | TRBJ2-3 | TRBV5-6 | CASSLEPIGADTQYF | TGTGCCAGCAGCTTGGAGCCGATAGGGGCAGATACGCAGTATTTT
TRBD1 | NA | TRBJ1-6 | TRBV13 | CASSGRGRSPLHF | TGTGCCAGCAGCGGCAGGGGGAGGTCACCCCTCCACTTT
NA | NA | TRBJ2-7 | TRBV11-3 | CASSLGPDSYEQYF | TGTGCCAGCAGCTTAGGTCCAGACTCCTACGAGCAGTACTTC
NA | NA | TRBJ1-2 | TRBV28 | CASIPLVRGGGYTF | TGTGCCAGCATCCCTTTGGTCAGGGGTGGTGGCTACACCTTC
NA | NA | TRBJ1-2 | TRBV5-5 | CASSLGQGVDYGYTF | TGTGCCAGCAGCTTGGGTCAAGGGGTTGACTATGGCTACACCTTC
NA | NA | TRBJ2-5 | TRBV27 | CASSAEAPLETQYF | TGTGCCAGCAGCGCTGAAGCCCCGTTAGAGACCCAGTACTTC
TRBD1 | NA | TRBJ1-2 | TRBV9 | CASSLKGQGNYGYTF | TGTGCCAGCAGCCTCAAAGGACAGGGGAACTATGGCTACACCTTC
TRBD2 | NA | TRBJ2-1 | TRBV7-6 | CASSQRAGGPRYNEQFF | TGTGCCAGCAGCCAGAGAGCGGGAGGGCCGCGGTACAATGAGCAGTTCTTC
NA | NA | TRBJ1-3 | TRBV11-3 | CASSLLVGRFGNTIYF | TGTGCCAGCAGCTTACTCGTGGGCAGGTTCGGAAACACCATATATTTT
NA | NA | TRBJ2-1 | TRBV30 | CAWSDWKESSYNEQFF | TGTGCCTGGAGTGACTGGAAGGAGAGCTCCTACAATGAGCAGTTCTTC
NA | NA | TRBJ2-1 | TRBV6-5 | CASTKRDTYNEQFF | TGTGCCAGCACTAAGCGGGACACCTACAATGAGCAGTTCTTC
TRBD1 | NA | TRBJ1-2 | TRBV6-5 | CASSSGQNYGYTF | TGTGCCAGCAGTTCGGGACAGAACTATGGCTACACCTTC
NA | NA | TRBJ2-7 | TRBV5-6 | CASSLVQASYEQYF | TGTGCCAGCAGCTTGGTACAGGCCTCCTACGAGCAGTACTTC
NA | NA | TRBJ2-7 | TRBV5-1 | CASSLGVGLWRESYEQYF | TGCGCCAGCAGCTTGGGGGTTGGATTGTGGCGGGAATCCTACGAGCAGTACTTC
TRBD2 | NA | TRBJ2-3 | TRBV7-2 | CASSLAGGRADTQYF | TGTGCCAGCAGTCTCGCGGGGGGGCGGGCAGATACGCAGTATTTT
NA | NA | TRBJ2-7 | TRBV7-2 | CASSLRASYEQYF | TGTGCCAGCAGCTTAAGAGCCTCCTACGAGCAGTACTTC
TRBD1 | NA | TRBJ1-1 | TRBV5-1 | CASGGTVGGNTEAFF | TGCGCCAGCGGGGGGACAGTTGGCGGGAACACTGAAGCTTTCTTT
TRBD1 | NA | TRBJ1-1 | TRBV29-1 | CSVADRENTEAFF | TGCAGCGTCGCCGACAGGGAGAACACTGAAGCTTTCTTT
TRBD2 | NA | TRBJ2-1 | TRBV5-1 | CASSLETSGSYNEQFF | TGCGCCAGCAGCTTGGAGACTAGCGGTTCCTACAATGAGCAGTTCTTC
TRBD1 | NA | TRBJ1-1 | TRBV5-1 | CASSLVTGEVNTEAFF | TGCGCCAGCAGCTTGGTTACAGGGGAGGTGAACACTGAAGCTTTCTTT
NA | NA | TRBJ2-5 | TRBV28 | CASSYRDPYLETQYF | TGTGCCAGCAGTTACCGGGATCCCTACTTGGAGACCCAGTACTTC